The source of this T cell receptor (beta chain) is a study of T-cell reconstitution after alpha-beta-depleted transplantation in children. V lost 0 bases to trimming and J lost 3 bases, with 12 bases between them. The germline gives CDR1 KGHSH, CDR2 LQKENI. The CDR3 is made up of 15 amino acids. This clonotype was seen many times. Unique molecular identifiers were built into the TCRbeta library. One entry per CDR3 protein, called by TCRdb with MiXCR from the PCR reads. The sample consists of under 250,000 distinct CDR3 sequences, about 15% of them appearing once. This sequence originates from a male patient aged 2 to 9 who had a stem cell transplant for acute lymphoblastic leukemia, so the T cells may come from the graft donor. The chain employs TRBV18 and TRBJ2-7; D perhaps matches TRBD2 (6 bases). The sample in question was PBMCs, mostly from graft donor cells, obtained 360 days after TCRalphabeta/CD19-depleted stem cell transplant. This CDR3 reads CASSPPLAGIYEQYF. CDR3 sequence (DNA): TGTGCCAGCTCACCACCACTAGCAGGGATCTACGAGCAGTACTTC.